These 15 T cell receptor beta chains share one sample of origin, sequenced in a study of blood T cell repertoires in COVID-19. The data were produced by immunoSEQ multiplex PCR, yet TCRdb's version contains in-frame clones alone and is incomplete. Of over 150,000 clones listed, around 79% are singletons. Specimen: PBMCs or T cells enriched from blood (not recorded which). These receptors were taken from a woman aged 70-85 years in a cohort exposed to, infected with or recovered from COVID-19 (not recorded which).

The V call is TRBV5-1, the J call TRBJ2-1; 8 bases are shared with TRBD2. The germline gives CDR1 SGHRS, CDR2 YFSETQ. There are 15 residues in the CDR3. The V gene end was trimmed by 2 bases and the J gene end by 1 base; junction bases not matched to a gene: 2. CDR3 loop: CASSFTGGSYNEQFF. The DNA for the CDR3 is TGCGCCAGCAGCTTTACGGGAGGGTCCTACAATGAGCAGTTCTTC.

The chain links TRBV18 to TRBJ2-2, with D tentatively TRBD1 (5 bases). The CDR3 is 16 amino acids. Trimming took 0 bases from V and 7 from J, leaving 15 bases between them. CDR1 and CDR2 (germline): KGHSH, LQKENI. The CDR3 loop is CASSPPGRQGSGELFF. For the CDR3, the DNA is TGTGCCAGCTCACCACCGGGCAGGCAGGGCAGCGGGGAGCTGTTTTTT.

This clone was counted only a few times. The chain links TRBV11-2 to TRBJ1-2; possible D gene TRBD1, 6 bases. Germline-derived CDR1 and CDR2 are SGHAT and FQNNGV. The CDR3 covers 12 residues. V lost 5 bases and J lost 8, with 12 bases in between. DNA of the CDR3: TGTGCCAGCAGCGCGACAGGACTGGGCTACACCTTC. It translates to CASSATGLGYTF.

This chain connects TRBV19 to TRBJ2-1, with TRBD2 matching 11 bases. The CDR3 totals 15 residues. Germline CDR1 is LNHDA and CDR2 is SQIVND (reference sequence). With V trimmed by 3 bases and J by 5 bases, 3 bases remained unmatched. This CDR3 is CASSMLAGGDNEQFF. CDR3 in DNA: TGTGCCAGTAGTATGCTAGCGGGAGGCGACAATGAGCAGTTCTTC.

The DNA of the CDR3 is TGTGCCACCAGTGAACCGGACAGGGGGGAGCGCAATGAGCAGTTCTTC. As protein: CATSEPDRGERNEQFF. The genes are TRBV24-1 and TRBJ2-1; 10 nucleotides match TRBD1. The CDR3 has 16 residues. Germline V gene lookup returns CDR1 KGHDR and CDR2 SFDVKD. Trimming cost V 4 bases and J 6 bases; bases outside gene matches: 8.

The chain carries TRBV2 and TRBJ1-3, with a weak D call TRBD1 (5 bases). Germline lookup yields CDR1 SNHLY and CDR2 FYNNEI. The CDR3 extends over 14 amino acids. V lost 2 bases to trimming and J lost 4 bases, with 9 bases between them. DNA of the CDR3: TGTGCCAGCAGTGAAATAGGGGTGGGAAACACCATATATTTT. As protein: CASSEIGVGNTIYF.

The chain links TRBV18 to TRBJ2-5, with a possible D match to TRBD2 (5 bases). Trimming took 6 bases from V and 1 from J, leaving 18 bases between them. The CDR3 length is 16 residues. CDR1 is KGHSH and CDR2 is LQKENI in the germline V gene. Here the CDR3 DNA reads TGTGCCAGCTCGCAGAACGCGCCCGGGGTCCAAGAGACCCAGTACTTC. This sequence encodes CASSQNAPGVQETQYF.

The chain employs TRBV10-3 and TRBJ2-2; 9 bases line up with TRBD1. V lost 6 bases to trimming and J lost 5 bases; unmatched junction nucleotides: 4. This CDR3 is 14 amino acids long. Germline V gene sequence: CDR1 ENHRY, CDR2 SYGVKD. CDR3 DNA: TGTGCCATCAGGGGGACAGGGCTGACCGGGGAGCTGTTTTTT. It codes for CAIRGTGLTGELFF.

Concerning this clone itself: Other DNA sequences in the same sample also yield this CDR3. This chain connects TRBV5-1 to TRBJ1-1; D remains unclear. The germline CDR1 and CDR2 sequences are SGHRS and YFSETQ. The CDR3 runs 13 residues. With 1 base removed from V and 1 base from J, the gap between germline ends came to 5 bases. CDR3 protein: CASSLSRNTEAFF. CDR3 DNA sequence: TGCGCCAGCAGCTTGTCTCGGAACACTGAAGCTTTCTTT.

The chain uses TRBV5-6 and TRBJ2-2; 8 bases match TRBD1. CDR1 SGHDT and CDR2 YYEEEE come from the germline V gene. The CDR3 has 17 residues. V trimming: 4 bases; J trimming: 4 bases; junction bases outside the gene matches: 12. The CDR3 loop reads CASSPRSGQGGTGELFF. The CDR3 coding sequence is TGTGCCAGCAGCCCACGGAGCGGACAGGGTGGCACCGGGGAGCTGTTTTTT.

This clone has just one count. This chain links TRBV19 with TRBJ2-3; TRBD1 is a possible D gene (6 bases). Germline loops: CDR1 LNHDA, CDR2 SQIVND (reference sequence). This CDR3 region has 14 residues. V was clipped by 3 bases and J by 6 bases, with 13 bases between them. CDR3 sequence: CASSISSDRDTQYF. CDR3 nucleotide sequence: TGTGCCAGTAGTATTTCTTCCGACAGGGATACGCAGTATTTT.

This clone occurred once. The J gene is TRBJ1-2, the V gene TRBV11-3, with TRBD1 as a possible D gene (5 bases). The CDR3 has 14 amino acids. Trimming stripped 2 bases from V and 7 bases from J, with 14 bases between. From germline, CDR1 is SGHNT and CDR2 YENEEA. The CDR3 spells CASSLRGSSGGYTF. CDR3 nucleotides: TGTGCCAGCAGCTTAAGGGGCAGTTCGGGTGGCTACACCTTC.

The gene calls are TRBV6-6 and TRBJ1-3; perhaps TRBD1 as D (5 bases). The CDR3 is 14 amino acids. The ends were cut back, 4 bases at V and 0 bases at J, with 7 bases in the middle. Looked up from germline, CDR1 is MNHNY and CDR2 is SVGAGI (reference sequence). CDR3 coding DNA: TGTGCCAGCAGTTCGACAGTCTCTGGAAACACCATATATTTT. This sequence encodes CASSSTVSGNTIYF.

This CDR3 is CASSRPKHSGRANEQFF. The DNA for the CDR3 is TGTGCCAGTAGTCGCCCGAAACATAGCGGGAGGGCTAATGAGCAGTTCTTC. The V call is TRBV19, the J call TRBJ2-1, with 11 bases lining up with TRBD2. Per the germline V gene, CDR1 is LNHDA and CDR2 is SQIVND (reference sequence). J lost 7 bases, V lost 5 bases, and 13 bases had no gene match. This CDR3 contains 17 residues.

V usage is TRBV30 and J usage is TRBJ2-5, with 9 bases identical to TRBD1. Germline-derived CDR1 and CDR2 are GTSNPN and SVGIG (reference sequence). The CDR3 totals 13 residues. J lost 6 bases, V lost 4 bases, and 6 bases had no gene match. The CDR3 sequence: CAWMRQGVQTQYF. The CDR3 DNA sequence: TGTGCCTGGATGAGACAGGGGGTACAGACCCAGTACTTC.